This is a list of T cell receptor beta chains from one sample in a study of T cells in Graves' hyperthyroidism and ophthalmopathy. MiXCR, run by TCRdb on the multiplex PCR reads, gives a single entry per CDR3 protein. The profile covers 500,000 to 600,000 distinct CDR3 sequences, with about 43% appearing a single time and around 7.7% taken by the ten largest. Sequencing was done on a sample of peripheral blood or thyroid tissue (not recorded which). All receptors derive from a woman aged 18-30 years with Graves' hyperthyroidism. The CDR3 runs from the conserved cysteine through the conserved F or W. A D gene is named only where the DNA matches it firmly. Clone size is not always given. Where it is, it says once, few, many or a class for expanded clones.

.,.,TRBJ1-4,TRBV7-9,CASSSARGEKLFF,TGTGCCAGCAGCTCGGCGCGGGGAGAAAAACTGTTTTTT
TRBD2,.,TRBJ2-2,TRBV29-1,CSFSGVRTGELFF,TGCAGCTTCAGCGGGGTCAGGACCGGGGAGCTGTTTTTT
.,.,TRBJ1-1,TRBV5-1,CASSILAGGNTEAFF,TGCGCCAGCAGCATATTAGCGGGAGGGAACACTGAAGCTTTCTTT
.,few,TRBJ2-7,TRBV24-1,CATSDGGPRYEQYF,TGTGCCACCAGTGACGGGGGACCGAGGTACGAGCAGTACTTC
TRBD2,few,TRBJ2-1,TRBV24-1,CATSDFLAGSYNEQFF,TGTGCCACCAGTGATTTTCTAGCGGGCTCCTACAATGAGCAGTTCTTC
TRBD1,few,TRBJ1-2,TRBV6-2/TRBV6-3,CASTYTRAGTDDGYTF,TGTGCCAGCACCTATACCCGAGCCGGGACAGACGATGGCTACACCTTC
.,many,TRBJ2-5,TRBV5-1,CASSFGTRRETQYF,TGCGCCAGCAGCTTCGGCACACGGAGGGAGACCCAGTACTTC
.,many,TRBJ2-2,TRBV12-3/TRBV12-4,CASSLSPMGTGELFF,TGTGCCAGCAGTTTATCCCCGATGGGCACCGGGGAGCTGTTTTTT
.,.,TRBJ1-5,TRBV6-5,CASTSRRSGNQHF,TGTGCCAGCACATCACGGAGGTCAGGCAATCAGCATTTT
TRBD2,once,TRBJ2-7,TRBV20-1,CSAREWKTSGRAEGEQYF,TGCAGTGCTAGAGAATGGAAAACTAGCGGGAGGGCCGAGGGAGAGCAGTACTTC
TRBD1,.,TRBJ2-3,TRBV9,CASSVDRASTDTQYF,TGTGCCAGCAGCGTGGACAGGGCCAGCACAGATACGCAGTATTTT
.,.,TRBJ2-5,TRBV10-3,CAIRRNQYF,TGTGCCATCAGGAGGAATCAGTACTTC
TRBD1,.,TRBJ1-5,TRBV12-3/TRBV12-4,CASGTGQNQPQHF,TGTGCCAGTGGGACAGGGCAGAATCAGCCCCAGCATTTT
.,many,TRBJ2-5,TRBV20-1,CSARVQGETQYF,TGCAGTGCTAGAGTACAGGGTGAGACCCAGTACTTC
.,once,TRBJ1-2,TRBV3-1,CASSQAGTYSYTF,TGTGCCAGCAGCCAAGCAGGGACATATAGCTACACCTTC
.,.,TRBJ1-2,TRBV4-3,CASSHPGRPYYGYTF,TGCGCCAGCAGCCATCCTGGGCGGCCTTATTATGGCTACACCTTC
.,.,TRBJ1-5,TRBV7-6,CASSLARLAGGQETQHF,TGTGCCAGCAGCTTAGCCCGACTAGCGGGAGGCCAAGAGACCCAGCATTTT
.,.,TRBJ1-1,TRBV20-1,CSARGGLWAFF,TGCAGTGCGCGAGGGGGACTGTGGGCTTTCTTT
TRBD1,many,TRBJ1-1,TRBV9,CASSVGGQGEAFF,TGTGCCAGCAGCGTAGGGGGACAGGGTGAAGCTTTCTTT
.,many,TRBJ2-3,TRBV20-1,CSARGPTDTQYF,TGCAGTGCTAGGGGTCCCACAGATACGCAGTATTTT
.,few,TRBJ2-7,TRBV2,CASSASASYNEQYF,TGTGCCAGCAGTGCTAGCGCCTCCTACAATGAGCAGTACTTC
.,many,TRBJ2-7,TRBV4-1,CASSHPPRTDRFWEQYF,TGCGCCAGCAGCCATCCTCCAAGGACAGACCGGTTTTGGGAGCAGTACTTC
TRBD1,once,TRBJ2-7,TRBV29-1,CSVIGTGPSYEQYF,TGCAGCGTCATCGGGACAGGGCCCTCCTACGAGCAGTACTTC
TRBD1,many,TRBJ2-7,TRBV9,CASSVEGGQFPLYF,TGTGCCAGCAGCGTAGAAGGGGGACAGTTCCCTCTGTACTTC
.,.,TRBJ2-7,TRBV7-6,CASSRGREQYF,TGTGCCAGCAGCAGGGGGAGGGAGCAGTACTTC
.,medium-sized,TRBJ1-5,TRBV25-1,CASSVNQPQHF,TGTGCCAGCAGTGTCAATCAGCCCCAGCATTTT
TRBD2,many,TRBJ2-5,TRBV6-5,CASSYGGRETQYF,TGTGCCAGCAGTTACGGCGGGAGAGAGACCCAGTACTTC
.,once,TRBJ2-7,TRBV7-3,CAGSLGGSPTYEQYF,TGTGCCGGCAGTTTAGGGGGGAGCCCCACCTACGAGCAGTACTTC
TRBD1,many,TRBJ2-7,TRBV19,CASGRQGTYEQYF,TGTGCCAGCGGACGACAGGGGACCTACGAGCAGTACTTC
TRBD2,.,TRBJ2-5,TRBV20-1,CSANPLAGGRETQYF,TGCAGTGCTAACCCACTAGCGGGAGGGAGGGAGACCCAGTACTTC
TRBD1,.,TRBJ2-7,TRBV4-1,CASSQEGLGQGDEQYF,TGCGCCAGCAGCCAAGAGGGCCTGGGACAGGGAGACGAGCAGTACTTC
.,.,TRBJ1-1,TRBV10-3,CAISDGGPGTGEVTEAFF,TGTGCCATCAGTGACGGGGGACCCGGCACCGGGGAGGTTACTGAAGCTTTCTTT
TRBD1,.,TRBJ2-7,TRBV2,CASSGQGGGEQYF,TGTGCCAGCAGTGGACAGGGGGGTGGTGAGCAGTACTTC
.,.,TRBJ1-3,TRBV12-3/TRBV12-4,CASSSDWRNTIYF,TGTGCCAGCAGTTCCGACTGGAGAAACACCATATATTTT
.,.,TRBJ1-6,TRBV6-5,CASSYSIQGRVSLHF,TGTGCCAGCAGTTACTCGATACAGGGACGGGTTTCCCTCCACTTT
TRBD1,few,TRBJ1-5,TRBV30,CAWSRQGAGQPQHF,TGTGCCTGGAGTCGACAGGGGGCAGGTCAGCCCCAGCATTTT
.,once,TRBJ2-5,TRBV29-1,CSVGGQSRETQYF,TGCAGCGTTGGAGGGCAGAGCCGAGAGACCCAGTACTTC
.,many,TRBJ2-7,TRBV6-2/TRBV6-3,CASSYETGPYEQYF,TGTGCCAGCAGTTACGAAACAGGGCCCTACGAGCAGTACTTC
.,many,TRBJ1-5,TRBV3-1,CASSQDSGASQHF,TGTGCCAGCAGCCAAGACTCGGGCGCGTCCCAGCATTTT
TRBD2,.,TRBJ2-7,TRBV24-1,CALPGTSGDEQYF,TGTGCCCTACCCGGGACTAGCGGAGACGAGCAGTACTTC
TRBD1,many,TRBJ1-2,TRBV6-5,CASLTSRGQGVNGYTF,TGTGCCAGCCTGACCAGTAGGGGACAGGGTGTAAACGGGTACACCTTC
.,.,TRBJ2-1,TRBV7-6,CASSLSDEAYNEQFF,TGTGCCAGCAGCTTATCCGACGAAGCTTACAATGAGCAGTTCTTC
TRBD1,many,TRBJ1-5,TRBV29-1,CSVADRGNQPQHF,TGCAGCGTTGCGGACAGGGGTAATCAGCCCCAGCATTTT
.,.,TRBJ1-4,TRBV5-1,CASSLDGAPGEKLFF,TGCGCCAGCAGCTTGGACGGGGCGCCGGGTGAAAAACTGTTTTTT
.,.,TRBJ2-7,TRBV11-1,CASSPWGFANTGELYF,TGTGCCAGCAGCCCATGGGGTTTCGCGAACACCGGGGAGCTGTACTTC
TRBD1,many,TRBJ1-1,TRBV6-2/TRBV6-3,CASSRQGSTEAFF,TGTGCCAGCAGCCGACAGGGGAGCACTGAAGCTTTCTTT
.,many,TRBJ2-2,TRBV29-1,CSVPRTNTGELFF,TGCAGCGTGCCCCGGACGAACACCGGGGAGCTGTTTTTT